The TCR beta chain under discussion was sequenced for a study of metastatic and nonmetastatic thyroid tumors. Study-level information: Malignant thyroid and benign thyroid patients provided blood and tumor or nodule tissue whose repertoires were compared. Broader study findings: Across blood and tumor, TCR beta diversity in malignant thyroid tumors was reportedly significantly higher than in benign nodules.

Germline V gene sequence: CDR1 MNHEY, CDR2 SVGAGI. Trimming removed 0 bases from V and 2 bases from J, with 17 bases in between. The length of the CDR3 is 18 residues. As processed by the authors: The study built a papillary thyroid cancer distant-metastasis classifier from CDR3 differences across clinicopathological groups. MiXCR reprocessed the PCR reads for TCRdb. These V and J calls originate from TCRdb's pipeline instead of the authors' own analysis. Of about 32,000 clones listed, about 19% were seen once; the top ten hold 6.5% to 8%. This clone occurred many times. The antigen is unknown. No treatment of any kind had been given to any patient before thyroid surgery.

The sample comprised blood. The sequence derives from a female donor with papillary thyroid cancer or a benign thyroid nodule (not recorded which). Some clones in this sample may be carry-over from other donors' samples. The rearrangement uses TRBV6-5 and TRBJ1-3; D is perhaps TRBD1 (5 bases). The CDR3 region is CASSYSKEGWGTGNTIYF. CDR3 in DNA: TGTGCCAGCAGTTACTCGAAGGAGGGTTGGGGCACTGGAAACACCATATATTTT.